The present TCR beta chain was sequenced within a study of blood T cell repertoires in COVID-19. Turning to the study itself: From the United States, Italy and Spain came samples of acute and convalescent COVID-19.

This clone was found once. TCRdb's copy holds only in-frame clones and misses some; the assay was immunoSEQ multiplex PCR. The table includes approximately 140,000 clones, approximately 86% detected once. This TCR derives from a woman in her thirties or forties with active or convalescent COVID-19. The specimen sequenced was peripheral blood.

The CDR3 is CASSLSGSGFGPTHYEQYF. Here the CDR3 DNA reads TGTGCCAGCAGTTTATCAGGTAGCGGGTTTGGCCCTACCCACTACGAGCAGTACTTC. V and J are TRBV27 and TRBJ2-7; 7 nucleotides agree with TRBD2. The ends lost 0 bases at V and 3 bases at J; junction bases unmatched: 17. The V gene's germline CDR1 is MNHEY and CDR2 SMNVEV (reference sequence). The CDR3 totals 19 residues.